The following is a T cell receptor beta chain sequence with its context. Its specificity is unknown. This sample was taken from a study of CD8 T cells in Susac syndrome. Germline V gives CDR1 SQVTM, CDR2 ANQGSEA. This CDR3 is built from 12 residues. Trimming took off 4 bases at V and 2 bases at J, with 8 bases between the two ends. The authors sequenced TCR beta from blood CD8+ and CD4+ T cells. Treatment-naive patients with stable or active relapsing-remitting disease were the multiple sclerosis controls. General observations from the study: As acknowledged by the study, its TCR sequencing and HLA analysis included a relatively small number of individuals.

With random hexamers, 0.5 to 1 ug RNA was reverse transcribed. The CDR3 of TCR beta was amplified by immunoSEQ multiplex PCR across 54 Vbeta and 13 Jbeta. TCRdb ran MiXCR on the immunoSEQ multiplex PCR reads and lists one entry per CDR3 protein. The sample contains roughly 200,000 distinct CDR3 sequences, 95% of which appear only once. Sequenced material: CD4+ T cells from PBMCs. The rearrangement uses TRBV29-1 and TRBJ1-1, with a tentative D call TRBD1 (5 bases). The source is a human donor with multiple sclerosis. Here the CDR3 DNA reads TGCAGCGTTGTGACAGATAACACTGAAGCTTTCTTT. It codes for CSVVTDNTEAFF.